This T cell receptor beta chain was profiled in a study of T cell changes during pregnancy in multiple sclerosis. Sequenced by immunoSEQ multiplex PCR; TCRdb stores in-frame clones only, minus some. The data contain about 67,000 clones, roughly 92% of them singletons. The sample in question was peripheral blood, obtained in the first trimester of pregnancy. This clonotype was sampled from a female donor in good health, enrolled as a control in a pregnancy study.

The CDR3 reads CASSLSRAGVSSYEQYF. In DNA form, the CDR3 reads TGTGCCAGCAGCTTATCGCGGGCGGGAGTCAGCTCCTACGAGCAGTACTTC. The rearrangement links TRBV7-8 to TRBJ2-7; 7 nucleotides match TRBD2. The CDR3 consists of 17 residues. In germline, CDR1 is SGHVS, CDR2 FQNEAQ. J was trimmed by 0 bases and V by 2 bases; bases with no gene match: 10. Full variable domain (outside the CDR3, taken from reference TRBV7-8 and TRBJ2-7): GAGVSQSPRYKVAKRGQDVALRCDPISGHVSLFWYQQALGQGPEFLTYFQNEAQLDKSGLPSDRFFAERPEGSVSTLKIQRTQQEDSAVYLCASSLSRAGVSSYEQYFGPGTRLTVT.